This passage covers 20 T cell receptor beta chains from one sample sequenced in a study of blood T cell repertoires in COVID-19. Produced via immunoSEQ multiplex PCR; TCRdb's table is partial and in-frame only. The table has a few hundred thousand clones, about 85% seen once. Sequencing was performed on PBMCs or T cells enriched from blood (not recorded which). The receptors derive from a man aged 40-49 years who had recovered from COVID-19.

V and J are TRBV19 and TRBJ1-5; 7 positions agree with TRBD1. Trimming removed 4 bases from V and 3 bases from J; junction bases left unmatched: 3. CDR3 length equals 14 residues. Germline lookup yields CDR1 LNHDA and CDR2 SQIVND (reference sequence). The CDR3 bases are TGTGCCAGTAGTAAGGACAGGATCAATCAGCCCCAGCATTTT. This translates into CASSKDRINQPQHF.

This clone was counted once. The V gene is TRBV5-4, the J gene TRBJ1-4; 7 bases map to TRBD1. The CDR3 sequence is 13 residues long. V trimming: 4 bases; J trimming: 8 bases; junction bases outside the gene matches: 5. Germline values: CDR1 SGHNT, CDR2 YYREEE (reference sequence). The CDR3 loop reads CASSLRDREKLFF. CDR3 in DNA: TGTGCCAGCAGCCTCCGGGACAGAGAAAAACTGTTTTTT.

To note about this clone: The sample holds other DNA sequences that translate to the same CDR3. This chain joins TRBV10-2 and TRBJ1-5; 9 nucleotides match TRBD1. The germline V gene encodes CDR1 WSHSY and CDR2 SAAADI. Trimming removed 5 bases from V and 4 bases from J; junction bases left unmatched: 3. The length of the CDR3 is 14 residues. The CDR3 nucleotides are TGCGCCAGCAGTCCGACAGGGGGAAATCAGCCCCAGCATTTT. Residues: CASSPTGGNQPQHF.

The genes are TRBV15 and TRBJ1-4; no definite D call. CDR1 is LNHNV and CDR2 is YYDKDF in the germline V gene (reference sequence). V was clipped by 0 bases and J by 5 bases, with 10 bases between them. The CDR3 runs 15 residues. The CDR3 region is CATSRERVGNEKLFF. The CDR3 DNA follows: TGTGCCACCAGCAGAGAGCGGGTAGGCAATGAAAAACTGTTTTTT. Combining the CDR3 with reference TRBV15 and TRBJ1-4 gives the whole variable domain DAMVIQNPRYQVTQFGKPVTLSCSQTLNHNVMYWYQQKSSQAPKLLFHYYDKDFNNEADTPDNFQSRRPNTSFCFLDIRSPGLGDTAMYLCATSRERVGNEKLFFGSGTQLSVL.

The chain links TRBV11-2 to TRBJ2-7; 7 nucleotides match TRBD1. Trimming at V came to 4 bases and at J to 2 bases, leaving 2 bases not matched to a gene. The CDR3 contains 13 residues. CDR1 is SGHAT, CDR2 FQNNGV, per germline. The CDR3 DNA is TGTGCCAGCAGCTCCGACAGGGCCTACGAGCAGTACTTC. Translating it yields CASSSDRAYEQYF. The full variable domain, in which reference TRBV11-2 and TRBJ2-7 provide the parts outside the CDR3, is EAGVAQSPRYKIIEKRQSVAFWCNPISGHATLYWYQQILGQGPKLLIQFQNNGVVDDSQLPKDRFSAERLKGVDSTLKIQPAKLEDSAVYLCASSSDRAYEQYFGPGTRLTVT.

The rearrangement uses TRBV11-3 and TRBJ1-4; tentatively, D is TRBD1 (5 bases). Germline CDR1 and CDR2: SGHNT and YENEEA. The CDR3 runs to 15 residues. Trimming pared 1 base from V and 2 bases from J, leaving 8 bases between. The CDR3 DNA is TGTGCCAGCAGCTTAGGTCAGGGTACTAATGAAAAACTGTTTTTT. Its protein product is CASSLGQGTNEKLFF.

This chain connects TRBV4-1 to TRBJ1-5; D may be TRBD1 (5 bases). V was pared by 3 bases and J by 3 bases, with 21 bases between. There are 18 residues in the CDR3. Germline assignment: CDR1 MGHRA and CDR2 YSYEKL. The CDR3 nucleotides are TGCGCCAGCAGCCATCTACCGAACGCGGGGGGATCCAATCAGCCCCAGCATTTT. Translating gives CASSHLPNAGGSNQPQHF.

The rearrangement links TRBV9 to TRBJ2-1; weak D call: TRBD1 (5 bases). V lost 3 bases and J lost 7, with 8 bases in between. This CDR3 is 12 amino acids long. Germline V lookup: CDR1 SGDLS, CDR2 YYNGEE. The CDR3 DNA reads TGTGCCAGCAGCGCGACAGCTAATGAGCAGTTCTTC. Amino acids: CASSATANEQFF.

The chain joins TRBV11-2 to TRBJ2-7; tentative D call: TRBD1 (6 bases). V gave up 3 bases and J gave up 4 bases, with 13 bases separating them. This CDR3 has 14 residues. Germline V lookup: CDR1 SGHAT, CDR2 FQNNGV. CDR3 sequence reads: CASSFTGPRYEQYF. CDR3 nucleotide sequence: TGTGCCAGCAGCTTCACAGGGCCGAGATACGAGCAGTACTTC.

The V and J genes are TRBV19 and TRBJ2-7; 7 bases fit TRBD2. V lost 4 bases to trimming and J lost 6 bases; unmatched junction nucleotides: 9. The CDR3 loop spans 14 amino acids. Germline-derived CDR1 and CDR2 are LNHDA and SQIVND (reference sequence). The CDR3 DNA reads as TGTGCCAGTAGTACAAGAGAACTAGCGACCGAGCAGTACTTC. Amino acid sequence: CASSTRELATEQYF.

The chain has TRBV19 and TRBJ1-1; D uncertain. Germline CDR1 reads LNHDA; CDR2 reads SQIVND (reference sequence). V shed 5 bases and J shed 0 bases, with 7 bases lying between them. There are 13 residues in the CDR3. CDR3 in DNA: TGTGCCAGTAGTCTCTACTTGAACACTGAAGCTTTCTTT. As protein: CASSLYLNTEAFF.

The chain links TRBV19 to TRBJ1-1; D is perhaps TRBD1 (6 bases). V was trimmed by 7 bases and J by 4 bases, leaving 13 bases between them. Germline CDR1 is LNHDA and CDR2 is SQIVND (reference sequence). The CDR3 is 13 amino acids. The CDR3 is CASTLGGATEAFF. The CDR3 DNA follows: TGTGCCAGTACTCTCGGGGGGGCCACTGAAGCTTTCTTT.

The rearrangement joins TRBV25-1 to TRBJ2-1; D unclear. The CDR3 runs to 14 residues. Trimming took off 4 bases at V and 3 bases at J, with 10 bases between the two ends. CDR1 and CDR2 (germline): MGHDK, SYGVNS. The CDR3 is CASSGGPLYNEQFF. DNA of the CDR3: TGTGCCAGCAGTGGAGGTCCCCTCTACAATGAGCAGTTCTTC. The complete variable domain, with remaining parts taken from reference TRBV25-1 and TRBJ2-1, reads EADIYQTPRYLVIGTGKKITLECSQTMGHDKMYWYQQDPGMELHLIHYSYGVNSTEKGDLSSESTVSRIRTEHFPLTLESARPSHTSQYLCASSGGPLYNEQFFGPGTRLTVL.

In its sample, this clone was seen a few times. The chain combines TRBV11-3 with TRBJ2-7, with 8 positions matching TRBD1. CDR3 size: 15 residues. V shed 2 bases and J 5 bases; nucleotides not matched to a gene: 8. CDR1 SGHNT and CDR2 YENEEA come from the germline V gene. In DNA form, the CDR3 reads TGTGCCAGCAGCTTAAGGACAGGGAGAACGGACGAGCAGTACTTC. It yields the protein CASSLRTGRTDEQYF. The full variable domain, completed using reference TRBV11-3 and TRBJ2-7, is EAGVVQSPRYKIIEKKQPVAFWCNPISGHNTLYWYLQNLGQGPELLIRYENEEAVDDSQLPKDRFSAERLKGVDSTLKIQPAELGDSAVYLCASSLRTGRTDEQYFGPGTRLTVT.

V usage is TRBV30 and J usage is TRBJ1-2, with 9 nucleotides matching TRBD1. V dropped 6 bases and J dropped 4; count of bases not matched to a gene: 6. This CDR3 spans 13 amino acids. CDR1 and CDR2 (germline): GTSNPN, SVGIG (reference sequence). The CDR3, as DNA: TGTGCCTGTCTTACAGGGGGCACCTATGGCTACACCTTC. Its protein product is CACLTGGTYGYTF.

This clone has a handful of counts. The CDR3 region is CASSQDPTGFNSPLHF. The CDR3 coding sequence is TGTGCCAGCAGCCAAGACCCCACAGGTTTTAATTCACCCCTCCACTTT. The V and J genes are TRBV3-1 (or the pseudogene TRBV3-2) and TRBJ1-6; a weak D match, TRBD1 (5 bases). CDR3 length: 16 residues. The germline V and J ends were trimmed by 0 bases and 6 bases, with 12 bases remaining between them. Germline CDR1 and CDR2: LGHDT and YNNKEL (reference sequence).

The rearrangement links TRBV2 to TRBJ1-5; no firm D call. Trimming shortened V by 6 bases and J by 0 bases, and 9 bases separated the two germline ends. This CDR3 spans 14 amino acids. Germline assignment: CDR1 SNHLY and CDR2 FYNNEI. CDR3 in DNA: TGTGCCAGCAGCCAGGCCTATAGCAATCAGCCCCAGCATTTT. As protein: CASSQAYSNQPQHF.

This clone was recorded only once. The chain is built from TRBV18 and TRBJ2-1; D unclear. The V gene lost 6 bases and the J gene lost 5 bases, with 11 bases spanning the gap. Germline lookup yields CDR1 KGHSH and CDR2 LQKENI. CDR3 length: 13 residues. CDR3 nucleotide sequence: TGTGCCAGCTCGTCCGACTTGCACAATGAGCAGTTCTTC. This translates into CASSSDLHNEQFF.

The chain has TRBV27 and TRBJ1-2, with TRBD1 as a possible D gene (6 bases). Germline V gives CDR1 MNHEY, CDR2 SMNVEV (reference sequence). V lost 3 bases to trimming and J lost 8 bases, with 16 bases between them. There are 14 residues in the CDR3. CDR3 protein: CASSFSGTQLGYTF. Written as DNA, the CDR3 is TGTGCCAGCAGTTTCTCCGGGACACAACTAGGCTACACCTTC.

The chain links TRBV28 to TRBJ2-7, with 9 bases fitting TRBD1. Germline V CDR1 and CDR2: MDHEN, SYDVKM. This CDR3 is 14 amino acids long. V lost 6 bases and J lost 7; bases outside the gene matches: 10. The CDR3 bases are TGTGCCAGCAGCCCGGGACAGGGAGTTTGGGAGCAGTACTTC. Its protein product is CASSPGQGVWEQYF.